This is a list of T cell receptor beta chains from one sample in a study of blood T cell repertoires in COVID-19. Generated by immunoSEQ multiplex PCR, the TCRdb table keeps only in-frame clones and is missing some. The sample has 540,000 or so clones, 85% to 90% seen once. The sequenced sample consisted of peripheral blood. These receptors were taken from a woman between 45 and 60 years old with COVID-19, enrolled during active disease. The CDR3 runs from the conserved cysteine through the conserved F or W. Fields, in order: J gene, D gene, clone size, V gene, CDR3 protein, CDR3 DNA. D genes are given only for firm matches. Size is stated for part of the rows, as once, few or many counts, or as a class when the clone is expanded.

>TRBJ2-2|-|-|TRBV29-1
CSVVGTLGEDTGELFF
TGCAGCGTTGTAGGAACCCTGGGGGAGGACACCGGGGAGCTGTTTTTT
>TRBJ1-1|-|-|TRBV5-6
CASSSPGGGLGSEAFF
TGTGCCAGCAGCTCTCCGGGGGGCGGGCTAGGCTCTGAAGCTTTCTTT
>TRBJ2-7|TRBD2|few|TRBV12-5
CASNSGLAEWEQYF
TGTGCTAGTAACTCGGGACTAGCTGAATGGGAGCAGTACTTC
>TRBJ1-2|TRBD1|-|TRBV9
CASSFGDRGSHGYTF
TGTGCCAGCAGTTTCGGGGACAGGGGAAGTCATGGCTACACCTTC
>TRBJ1-1|TRBD1|-|TRBV7-9
CASSPRTGLRSTEAFF
TGTGCCAGCAGCCCACGGACAGGCCTAAGGAGCACTGAAGCTTTCTTT
>TRBJ1-1|-|few|TRBV6-5
CASSLGAGGNTEAFF
TGTGCCAGCAGTTTAGGAGCGGGAGGAAACACTGAAGCTTTCTTT
>TRBJ1-2|-|-|TRBV5-6
CASTSFNGGNGYTF
TGTGCCAGCACCTCCTTCAACGGGGGGAATGGCTACACCTTC
>TRBJ1-2|TRBD1|-|TRBV10-2
CASSERGQSYTF
TGCGCCAGCAGTGAGAGGGGACAGTCCTACACCTTC
>TRBJ2-7|-|-|TRBV9
CASSVDGAYEQYF
TGTGCCAGCAGCGTAGACGGGGCCTACGAGCAGTACTTC
>TRBJ2-7|-|-|TRBV3-1/TRBV3-2
CASSQELRSGSYEQYF
TGTGCCAGCAGCCAAGAACTTCGGAGCGGGTCCTACGAGCAGTACTTC
>TRBJ2-3|-|-|TRBV15
CATSRDNEDTQYF
TGTGCCACCAGCAGAGATAATGAGGATACGCAGTATTTT
>TRBJ1-1|-|-|TRBV2
CASSGQSEAFF
TGTGCCAGCAGTGGACAGTCTGAAGCTTTCTTT
>TRBJ2-2|-|-|TRBV2
CASSGDFTGELFF
TGTGCCAGCAGCGGGGACTTTACCGGGGAGCTGTTTTTT
>TRBJ1-6|-|once|TRBV6-1
CASSEAGVAPLHF
TGTGCCAGCAGTGAAGCAGGGGTCGCACCCCTCCACTTT
>TRBJ2-3|-|once|TRBV7-9
CASSYGRGATSETQYF
TGTGCCAGCAGCTATGGTCGGGGGGCGACTTCGGAGACGCAGTATTTT
>TRBJ2-1|TRBD1|-|TRBV3-1/TRBV3-2
CASNSRDSLNNEQFF
TGTGCCAGCAACTCCCGGGACAGCTTAAACAATGAGCAGTTCTTC
>TRBJ1-2|-|-|TRBV10-3
CAIRGGGRGYTF
TGTGCCATCAGGGGTGGAGGACGCGGCTACACCTTC
>TRBJ1-2|TRBD1|-|TRBV25-1
CASSDPRTGSYYGYTF
TGTGCCAGCAGTGACCCTAGGACAGGGTCGTACTATGGCTACACCTTC
>TRBJ1-1|-|-|TRBV9
CASSVGGGETEAFF
TGTGCCAGCAGCGTAGGGGGAGGGGAGACTGAAGCTTTCTTT
>TRBJ1-2|-|-|TRBV9
CASSGSTSSNYGYTF
TGTGCCAGCAGCGGAAGCACGAGCTCTAACTATGGCTACACCTTC
>TRBJ1-5|TRBD1|-|TRBV19
CASRDRVRQGNQPQHF
TGTGCCAGTCGGGACAGGGTTAGGCAGGGCAATCAGCCCCAGCATTTT
>TRBJ2-7|TRBD1|-|TRBV28
CASTQGAVTYEQYF
TGTGCCAGTACACAGGGGGCTGTTACGTACGAGCAGTACTTC
>TRBJ1-1|TRBD1|-|TRBV29-1
CSALNRGYTEAFF
TGCAGCGCACTTAACAGGGGATACACTGAAGCTTTCTTT
>TRBJ2-7|-|-|TRBV11-3
CASSFVGAGEQYF
TGTGCCAGCAGCTTTGTGGGGGCAGGCGAGCAGTACTTC
>TRBJ1-2|-|once|TRBV5-1
CASSLDGGVLTGYTF
TGCGCCAGCAGCCTCGACGGCGGGGTACTTACTGGCTACACCTTC
>TRBJ2-7|TRBD2|-|TRBV10-1
CASKPGTSDYEQYF
TGCGCCAGCAAACCCGGGACTAGTGACTACGAGCAGTACTTC
>TRBJ1-2|TRBD1|-|TRBV3-1/TRBV3-2
CASSPQDRAPYGYTF
TGTGCCAGCAGCCCTCAGGACAGGGCCCCCTATGGCTACACCTTC
>TRBJ2-3|-|-|TRBV18
CASSPPQGQRTHTQYF
TGTGCCAGCTCACCACCGCAGGGGCAAAGGACCCATACGCAGTATTTT
>TRBJ1-1|-|-|TRBV29-1
CSVGGGGGAFF
TGCAGCGTTGGGGGGGGCGGTGGGGCTTTCTTT
>TRBJ1-5|TRBD1|-|TRBV7-9
CASSLTGPSGSNQPQHF
TGTGCCAGCAGCTTGACAGGGCCCTCTGGGAGCAATCAGCCCCAGCATTTT
>TRBJ1-2|-|-|TRBV18
CASSPGGRSNYGYTF
TGTGCCAGCTCACCCGGAGGGAGAAGCAACTATGGCTACACCTTC
>TRBJ1-6|-|once|TRBV11-2
CASSPKIGNKISPLHF
TGTGCCAGCAGCCCGAAGATTGGCAATAAGATTTCACCCCTCCACTTT
>TRBJ2-1|-|-|TRBV5-1
CASRPLGGGHNEQFF
TGCGCCAGCCGCCCCCTAGGGGGGGGTCACAATGAGCAGTTCTTC
>TRBJ1-1|-|-|TRBV11-3
CASSLGGEGTEAFF
TGTGCCAGCAGCTTAGGGGGGGAAGGGACTGAAGCTTTCTTT
>TRBJ2-3|-|-|TRBV11-3
CASSSRQGLTDTQYF
TGTGCCAGCAGCTCTCGCCAGGGTCTCACAGATACGCAGTATTTT
>TRBJ2-1|TRBD2|-|TRBV11-2
CASSSASGGFINEQFF
TGTGCCAGCAGCTCCGCTAGCGGGGGGTTTATCAATGAGCAGTTCTTC
>TRBJ2-1|TRBD2|-|TRBV11-2
CASSLDQRGGTHEQFF
TGTGCCAGCAGCTTAGACCAGCGGGGGGGAACCCATGAGCAGTTCTTC
>TRBJ1-4|TRBD1|once|TRBV3-1/TRBV3-2
CASGTASNEKLFF
TGTGCCTCTGGGACAGCGTCTAATGAAAAACTGTTTTTT
>TRBJ1-1|TRBD1|once|TRBV9
CASSATDRPRGAFF
TGTGCCAGCAGCGCGACGGACAGGCCCAGGGGAGCTTTCTTT
>TRBJ1-1|-|-|TRBV28
CASSLNRRGTEAFF
TGTGCCAGCAGTTTAAACAGGAGAGGCACTGAAGCTTTCTTT
>TRBJ2-2|TRBD1|-|TRBV5-4
CASSRGQGVTGELFF
TGTGCCAGCAGCCGAGGACAGGGCGTCACCGGGGAGCTGTTTTTT
>TRBJ2-7|TRBD1|-|TRBV30
CAWGTDSYEQYF
TGTGCCTGGGGGACAGACTCCTACGAGCAGTACTTC
>TRBJ1-5|TRBD1|-|TRBV4-1
CASSLFPGQVNQPQHF
TGCGCCAGCAGCCTTTTTCCGGGACAGGTGAATCAGCCCCAGCATTTT
>TRBJ2-4|TRBD2|-|TRBV30
CAWSLPRGAGGLWAKNIQYF
TGTGCCTGGAGTCTCCCTCGGGGAGCGGGGGGGCTGTGGGCCAAAAACATTCAGTACTTC
>TRBJ2-5|-|-|TRBV27
CASSLGGRETQYF
TGTGCCAGCAGTTTAGGAGGTCGAGAGACCCAGTACTTC
>TRBJ1-2|TRBD1|-|TRBV5-4
CASSLPTGVNYGYTF
TGTGCCAGCAGCTTACCGACAGGGGTAAACTATGGCTACACCTTC
>TRBJ2-7|-|-|TRBV6-6
CASSYRGTGYEQYF
TGTGCCAGCAGTTACCGAGGTACAGGGTACGAGCAGTACTTC
>TRBJ2-3|TRBD2|-|TRBV19
CASSPGTSGASTDTQYF
TGTGCCAGTAGTCCCGGGACTAGCGGGGCCAGCACAGATACGCAGTATTTT
>TRBJ2-3|TRBD2|-|TRBV4-2
CASSQGTSGGDTQYF
TGTGCCAGCAGCCAAGGGACTAGCGGGGGAGATACGCAGTATTTT
>TRBJ2-7|TRBD2|-|TRBV5-4
CASSFRGGIYEQYF
TGTGCCAGCAGCTTTCGCGGGGGAATCTACGAGCAGTACTTC
>TRBJ2-7|TRBD1|-|TRBV5-5
CASIRDRGRYEQYF
TGTGCCAGCATTAGGGACAGGGGGCGTTACGAGCAGTACTTC
>TRBJ1-5|-|-|TRBV12-3/TRBV12-4
CASSLNGQPQHF
TGTGCCAGCAGTTTGAACGGTCAGCCCCAGCATTTT
>TRBJ2-1|-|-|TRBV12-3/TRBV12-4
CASSLRQLGLFF
TGTGCCAGCAGTTTACGACAGCTAGGTCTGTTCTTC
>TRBJ2-3|TRBD2|-|TRBV5-1
CASSPRTSGGRIDTQYF
TGCGCCAGCAGCCCCAGGACTAGCGGGGGGAGGATAGATACGCAGTATTTT
>TRBJ2-1|TRBD2|-|TRBV7-2
CASSLVAGGSYNEQFF
TGTGCCAGCAGCTTAGTGGCGGGGGGTTCCTACAATGAGCAGTTCTTC